These T cell receptor beta chains were read from a single sample in a study of radiotherapy plus CTLA-4 blockade in lung cancer. The repertoire was sequenced with immunoSEQ multiplex PCR; TCRdb's copy has only in-frame clones and lacks some. The sample carries about 77,000 clones, 70% to 80% recorded once. The specimen comprised peripheral blood, sampled from a patient treated with radiotherapy plus ipilimumab. These receptors all stem from a human donor with non-small cell lung cancer whose response to radiotherapy plus ipilimumab could not be evaluated. Each CDR3 is given with its conserved first and last residue. Each record gives: CDR3 protein, J gene, V gene.

cdr3_aa: CASSVETSLPGELFF
j_call: TRBJ2-2
v_call: TRBV5-1

cdr3_aa: CAWRLAGFEQYF
j_call: TRBJ2-7
v_call: TRBV30

cdr3_aa: CASSQAGTGYNSPLHF
j_call: TRBJ1-6
v_call: TRBV4-1

cdr3_aa: CASSPAHLNYGYTF
j_call: TRBJ1-2
v_call: TRBV7-8

cdr3_aa: CASRLRTGNSGANVLTF
j_call: TRBJ2-6
v_call: TRBV7-2

cdr3_aa: CASSGLAGAYNEQFF
j_call: TRBJ2-1
v_call: TRBV7-9

cdr3_aa: CSVGVRGRNTEAFF
j_call: TRBJ1-1
v_call: TRBV29-1

cdr3_aa: CASSLGDSGNTIYF
j_call: TRBJ1-3
v_call: TRBV5-1

cdr3_aa: CASSPLREAGAFF
j_call: TRBJ1-1
v_call: TRBV18

cdr3_aa: CASRGQYYNEQFF
j_call: TRBJ2-1
v_call: TRBV6-1

cdr3_aa: CASSFSGASLAGELFF
j_call: TRBJ2-2
v_call: TRBV5-4

cdr3_aa: CASLGQVSYNEQFF
j_call: TRBJ2-1
v_call: TRBV2

cdr3_aa: CASSPDRGNLMDYGYTF
j_call: TRBJ1-2
v_call: TRBV4-1

cdr3_aa: CASSSDSEAFF
j_call: TRBJ1-1
v_call: TRBV27

cdr3_aa: CASSNEREGYNEQFF
j_call: TRBJ2-1
v_call: TRBV7-3

cdr3_aa: CASSPTGGYEQYF
j_call: TRBJ2-7
v_call: TRBV18

cdr3_aa: CASSQGATNEKLFF
j_call: TRBJ1-4
v_call: TRBV6-5

cdr3_aa: CASTRDRLTGELFF
j_call: TRBJ2-2
v_call: TRBV7-9

cdr3_aa: CASSILHPSGGTRYEQYF
j_call: TRBJ2-7
v_call: TRBV19

cdr3_aa: CASSLAELAGYTYNEQFF
j_call: TRBJ2-1
v_call: TRBV5-8

cdr3_aa: CASMEYEQYF
j_call: TRBJ2-7
v_call: TRBV6-1

cdr3_aa: CAWSPPGGGKYEQYF
j_call: TRBJ2-7
v_call: TRBV30

cdr3_aa: CASSTQNEQFF
j_call: TRBJ2-1
v_call: TRBV11-3

cdr3_aa: CASSVGSGGEQYF
j_call: NA
v_call: TRBV9

cdr3_aa: CASSLRLAGPSSYNEQFF
j_call: TRBJ2-1
v_call: TRBV5-4

cdr3_aa: CASSLGGEIYEQYF
j_call: TRBJ2-7
v_call: TRBV27

cdr3_aa: CASSTAGGWTEAFF
j_call: TRBJ1-1
v_call: TRBV19

cdr3_aa: CASSLRTSGVTYEQYF
j_call: TRBJ2-7
v_call: TRBV5-5

cdr3_aa: CASSREAGSYTDTQYF
j_call: TRBJ2-3
v_call: TRBV11-2

cdr3_aa: CASSGTGGHYGYTF
j_call: TRBJ1-2
v_call: TRBV25-1

cdr3_aa: CASVGQGPGSNQPQHF
j_call: TRBJ1-5
v_call: TRBV2

cdr3_aa: CAITGAENEKLFF
j_call: TRBJ1-4
v_call: TRBV10-3

cdr3_aa: CASSLEQGANYGYTF
j_call: TRBJ1-2
v_call: TRBV7-2

cdr3_aa: CASSSRTGFSDTQYF
j_call: TRBJ2-3
v_call: TRBV7-8

cdr3_aa: CASSQEPGRNSPLHF
j_call: TRBJ1-6
v_call: TRBV4-1

cdr3_aa: CASQGAWEQCF
j_call: TRBJ2-7
v_call: TRBV10-3

cdr3_aa: CASSGQGLVNYGYTF
j_call: TRBJ1-2
v_call: TRBV9

cdr3_aa: CASSQDGGTSSYNEQFF
j_call: TRBJ2-1
v_call: TRBV4-2

cdr3_aa: CASSFGPGQGSGANVLTF
j_call: TRBJ2-6
v_call: TRBV7-9

cdr3_aa: CASSVGGNSPLHF
j_call: TRBJ1-6
v_call: TRBV11-2

cdr3_aa: CASSLVRNEQFF
j_call: TRBJ2-1
v_call: TRBV7-8

cdr3_aa: CASSSLDYGYTF
j_call: TRBJ1-2
v_call: TRBV7-2

cdr3_aa: CASSFGGSHNEQFF
j_call: TRBJ2-1
v_call: TRBV28

cdr3_aa: CASSGGTSGQETQYF
j_call: TRBJ2-5
v_call: TRBV5-1

cdr3_aa: CASSLGTRQGYEQYF
j_call: TRBJ2-7
v_call: TRBV5-1

cdr3_aa: CAWSVDRGSAEAFF
j_call: TRBJ1-1
v_call: TRBV30

cdr3_aa: CASSPSIAHLTVVSGANVLTF
j_call: TRBJ2-6
v_call: TRBV4-2

cdr3_aa: CASSPPVFGNQPQHF
j_call: TRBJ1-5
v_call: TRBV28

cdr3_aa: CASSPNSGIVVNEQFF
j_call: TRBJ2-1
v_call: TRBV7-9